Sequencing of this T cell receptor beta chain was carried out in a study of T-cell reconstitution after alpha-beta-depleted transplantation in children (TCRdb year 2016). Background for the entire study: Using TCR repertoire profiling, the study followed T-cell immune reconstitution in a quantitative way in children after TCRalphabeta/CD19-depleted allogeneic hematopoietic cell transplantation.

Turning to this clonotype: The antigen it recognizes is unknown. Base qualities are not provided; no much larger clone lies one nucleotide away.

The CDR3, from cysteine to phenylalanine, totals 14 residues. Only the CDR3 region is kept as DNA, spanning 42 bases read in frame from base 1. Between the V and J ends, shortened by 5 bases and 4 bases respectively, the junction contains 14 bases. Per the germline V gene, SGHTA is the CDR1 and FQGTGA is the CDR2. The protocol used for the library was PCR. For sequencing, an Illumina HiSeq 2500 was employed. TCR libraries were prepared with molecular barcoding, using unique molecular identifiers to normalize TCRbeta repertoire quantification. The public reads were run again by TCRdb, first through fastp at Q25 and then through MiXCR, and only productive beta chains were kept. A single entry per CDR3 protein holds the most common genes and DNA from its merged rows. This sample gives about 92,000 distinct CDR3 sequences in total; 12% of them show up just once. The ten largest clones take up over 11% of the sample.

The TCR was taken from a human donor who donated a stem cell graft to a child with inherited bone marrow failure. The rearranged chain carries TRBV7-3 and TRBJ1-1, with the D segment identity uncertain. Here the sequenced sample was PBMCs from the stem cell graft donor, taken from the stem cell graft. The sequenced DNA is TGTGCCAGCAGCCCCACTCAGGCGAGCACTGAAGCTTTCTTT. Translated, this is CASSPTQASTEAFF.